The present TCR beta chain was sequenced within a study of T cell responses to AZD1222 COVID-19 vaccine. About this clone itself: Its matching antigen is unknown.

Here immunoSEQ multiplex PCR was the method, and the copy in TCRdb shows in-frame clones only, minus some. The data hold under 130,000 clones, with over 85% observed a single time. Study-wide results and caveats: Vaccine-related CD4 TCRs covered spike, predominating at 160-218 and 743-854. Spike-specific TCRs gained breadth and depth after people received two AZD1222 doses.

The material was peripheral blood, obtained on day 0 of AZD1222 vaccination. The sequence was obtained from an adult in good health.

The DNA for the CDR3 is TGTGCCAGCAGCTTAGCCGGGAGCTCTGGAAACACCATATATTTT. Translation gives CASSLAGSSGNTIYF. The chain recombines TRBV7-9 with TRBJ1-3; no firm D call. The ends were cut back, 0 bases at V and 0 bases at J, with 6 bases in the middle. This CDR3 spans 15 amino acids. From germline, CDR1 is SEHNR and CDR2 FQNEAQ (reference sequence). The entire variable domain, with the rest obtained from reference TRBV7-9 and TRBJ1-3, is as follows: DTGVSQNPRHKITKRGQNVTFRCDPISEHNRLYWYRQTLGQGPEFLTYFQNEAQLEKSRLLSDRFSAERPKGSFSTLEIQRTEQGDSAMYLCASSLAGSSGNTIYFGEGSWLTVV.